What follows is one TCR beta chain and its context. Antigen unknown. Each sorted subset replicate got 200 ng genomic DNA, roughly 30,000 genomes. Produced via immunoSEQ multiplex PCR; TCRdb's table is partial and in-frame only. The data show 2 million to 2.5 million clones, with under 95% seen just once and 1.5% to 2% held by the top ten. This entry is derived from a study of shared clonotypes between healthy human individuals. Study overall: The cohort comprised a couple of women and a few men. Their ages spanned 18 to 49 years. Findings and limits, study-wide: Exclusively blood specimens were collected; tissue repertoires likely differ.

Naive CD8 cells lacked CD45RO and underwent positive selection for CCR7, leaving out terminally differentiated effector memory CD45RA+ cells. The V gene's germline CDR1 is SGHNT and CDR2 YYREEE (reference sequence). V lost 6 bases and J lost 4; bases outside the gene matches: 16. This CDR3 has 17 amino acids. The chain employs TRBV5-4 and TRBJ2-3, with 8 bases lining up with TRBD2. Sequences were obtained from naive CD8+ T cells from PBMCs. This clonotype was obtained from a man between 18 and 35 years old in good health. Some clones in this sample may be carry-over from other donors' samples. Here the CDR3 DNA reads TGTGCCAGCAAGCGGGTCGGGAGGGCCAAGTTAGCAGATACGCAGTATTTT. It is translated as CASKRVGRAKLADTQYF. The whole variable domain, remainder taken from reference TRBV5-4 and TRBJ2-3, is ETGVTQSPTHLIKTRGQQVTLRCSSQSGHNTVSWYQQALGQGPQFIFQYYREEENGRGNFPPRFSGLQFPNYSSELNVNALELDDSALYLCASKRVGRAKLADTQYFGPGTRLTVL.